The sequence of this T cell receptor beta chain was determined in a study of cytomegalovirus exposure and HLA in healthy donors. The study ran its PCR with 60 Vbeta and 13 Jbeta primers. Produced via immunoSEQ multiplex PCR; TCRdb's table is partial and in-frame only. The sample lists approximately 100,000 clones, around 60% occurring once. The CDR3 runs 14 residues. V lost 3 bases to trimming and J lost 5 bases, with 13 bases between them. In germline, CDR1 is KGHSH, CDR2 LQKENI. The V call is TRBV18, the J call TRBJ2-5; unclear D gene. This receptor was obtained from a woman in her forties or fifties in good health and CMV-seronegative. The sample comprised PBMCs. CDR3 sequence reads: CASSPSGLEETQYF. CDR3 coding DNA: TGTGCCAGCTCACCCTCGGGTTTAGAGGAGACCCAGTACTTC.